The rows below give T cell receptor beta chains drawn from one sample of a study of regulatory T cells in long-lasting Graves disease. TCRdb independently ran MiXCR on the multiplex PCR reads; one entry per CDR3 protein. Seen here are about 540,000 distinct CDR3 sequences, approximately 13% observed once, and the top ten hold roughly 10%. Another study also made use of these data, one on T cells in Graves' hyperthyroidism and ophthalmopathy.

The source material was peripheral blood mononuclear cells (PBMCs), sampled at new diagnosis, from a patient treated with antithyroid drugs. The receptor source for this set is a man aged 30 to 45 with Graves disease. Both conserved end residues are part of each CDR3. D genes are given only for firm matches. Expanded clones get a size class; other rows say once, few or many, or leave the size out.

d_gene	v_gene	abundance	j_gene	CDR3nt	CDR3aa
TRBD1	TRBV12-3/TRBV12-4	NA	TRBJ2-5	TGTGCCAGCAGTAAAAACAGGGGAACGAGCCAAGAGACCCAGTACTTC	CASSKNRGTSQETQYF
NA	TRBV7-3	many	TRBJ2-1	TGTGCCAGCAGCGCGTCGGGGCCCGCCAATGAGCAGTTCTTC	CASSASGPANEQFF
TRBD1	TRBV9	many	TRBJ2-7	TGTGCCAGCAGCCCTCGGACAGGGGCCCCCTACGAGCAGTACTTC	CASSPRTGAPYEQYF
TRBD1	TRBV18	NA	TRBJ1-1	TGTGCCAGTAAGCCAGGGGGCACTGAAGCTTTCTTT	CASKPGGTEAFF
NA	TRBV18	NA	TRBJ2-7	TGTGCCAGCTCACCGACCGTAGAATACGAGCAGTACTTC	CASSPTVEYEQYF
NA	TRBV11-2	many	TRBJ2-7	TGTGCCAGCAGCTGGACAGACGCCTACGAGCAGTACTTC	CASSWTDAYEQYF
TRBD1	TRBV12-3/TRBV12-4	many	TRBJ2-5	TGTGCCAGCAGTCTCTGGACAGGGGGAAGCCTCCAAGAGACCCAGTACTTC	CASSLWTGGSLQETQYF
NA	TRBV18	NA	TRBJ2-3	TGTGCCAGCTCATTGGCAGCCTCGGCGGATACGCAGTATTTT	CASSLAASADTQYF
NA	TRBV27	many	TRBJ2-3	TGTGCCAGCAACGTTGACAGGCCAACCAGGGCAGATACGCAGTATTTT	CASNVDRPTRADTQYF
NA	TRBV3-1	many	TRBJ2-1	TGTGCCAGCAGACACGCCGGGGAGCAGTTCTTC	CASRHAGEQFF
TRBD1	TRBV20-1	few	TRBJ2-3	TGCAGTGCTACCCCTGCGTTGGGACAGAAGACAGATACGCAGTATTTT	CSATPALGQKTDTQYF
TRBD2	TRBV12-3/TRBV12-4	many	TRBJ2-5	TGTGCCAGCAGTCTCCATTGGGAGCGGGGCCAAGAGACCCAGTACTTC	CASSLHWERGQETQYF
TRBD2	TRBV5-4	once	TRBJ2-3	TGTGCCAGCCAGCGGGACGGGGATACGCAGTATTTT	CASQRDGDTQYF
TRBD1	TRBV29-1	few	TRBJ2-7	TGCAGCGTGAACAGGGACAGCCCCTACGAGCAGTACTTC	CSVNRDSPYEQYF
TRBD2	TRBV5-1	NA	TRBJ2-1	TGCGCCAGCAGCCAGAGGGTGCTAGCGGCCGCGGATGAGCAGTTCTTC	CASSQRVLAAADEQFF
NA	TRBV30	many	TRBJ2-7	TGTGCCTGGACAGGCCCTTTCTACGAGCAGTACTTC	CAWTGPFYEQYF